This TCR beta chain was retrieved from a study of T cells in Graves' hyperthyroidism and ophthalmopathy (dated by TCRdb to the late 2010s). Describing the broader study: Peripheral blood samples were taken at the time of initial diagnosis, prior to any treatment. To identify distinguishing TCR V-J signatures, a discovery cohort of about 100 patients was used, comprising 43 with Graves' ophthalmopathy and 55 to 65 with stable Graves' hyperthyroidism. Prospective prediction of ophthalmopathy was tested in an independent validation cohort of approximately 18 hyperthyroidism patients and 15 to 17 patients who later progressed to ophthalmopathy. The 75 to 100 discovery patients were divided at random into training and test sets in a 7:3 ratio. In addition, the study compared T-cell repertoires in thyroid tissue and in blood from about 6 Graves' hyperthyroidism patients. After sampling, hyperthyroidism patients received methimazole starting at 30 mg daily, and ophthalmopathy patients received high-dose intravenous methylprednisolone. The paper reports TCR Vbeta CDR3 sequencing of about 140 peripheral blood samples: over 40 ophthalmopathy, roughly 80 hyperthyroidism and approximately 17 progressor patients.

Stable Graves' hyperthyroidism was defined as no progression to ophthalmopathy during 18 months of follow-up. Hyperthyroidism patients were newly diagnosed, with disease duration under 2 months, and aged 18 to 65 years. Any patient with an uncontrolled infection, another autoimmune disease, pregnancy or lactation was excluded. Clinical symptoms, serum thyroxine and TRAb, thyroid ultrasound, and orbital computed tomography formed the basis for the diagnoses. PBMCs were isolated from 10 ml of fresh peripheral blood by Ficoll-Paque density gradient centrifugation. Trizol reagent was used to extract total RNA, and RNA quality was then checked on an Agilent 2100 Bioanalyzer. The sample holds many counts of this clonotype. Its binding antigen is unknown. No per-base quality is available; no much larger clone lies one base away. The TCR beta CDR3 regions were amplified from the RNA transcripts. A first-round RT-PCR of the TCR CDR3 used the HTBI primer set with the Qiagen OneStep RT-PCR kit. Libraries were constructed in a second round of multiplex PCR, after which size selection and purification were carried out. Libraries were sequenced paired-end with 100 bp reads on an Illumina HiSeq2000. Under the source paper's analysis protocol: SOAPnuke was used to process the raw data, with reads discarded if the reads contained adapters or uncalled bases, had a mean Phred below 15, or lacked an exact constant-primer or identifier match. COPE v1.2.5 was used to merge the high-quality paired reads, and each unique nucleotide sequence was defined as a clonotype. Clonotypes were aligned to IMGT TRBV, TRBD and TRBJ reference segments using MiTCR v1.1. The analysis included only V-J combinations with a frequency above 0.0001, which together covered approximately 99% of the repertoires. A TCS score was defined as the ratio of F50 (clonal expansion) to E x V (chaos), with BLOSUM62-based TCRdist applied between CDR3 peptides within each V-J. Welch's t-statistics and random forest reduced roughly 530 V-J features to 13, which were used in a naive Bayes classifier (R e1071). Starting from the raw public reads, TCRdb applied fastp trimming at Q25, assembled clones with MiXCR and retained in-frame beta chains. Every distinct CDR3 protein forms one entry, paired with its most common genes and DNA. TCRdb, rather than the study authors, made the V and J calls. This sample is represented by approximately 430,000 distinct CDR3 sequences; about a sixth of them were singletons. The ten largest make up almost 8% of the sample.

The research as a whole found: Most expanded thyroid clonotypes (frequency above 0.001) were also found in blood, which suggests that blood repertoires may mirror thyroid immune responses. Sample size was not statistically predetermined, and investigators were not blinded to group allocation. In validation, progression to ophthalmopathy was predicted by the model with around 70% sensitivity and about 72% specificity, a median of approximately 7.1 months before onset. Ophthalmopathy was separated from stable hyperthyroidism by a 13 V-J signature model, with just over 85% sensitivity and 81% to 82% specificity obtained in cross-validation and 80%/75% obtained in testing.

The CDR1 and CDR2 encoded by the germline V gene (reference sequence) are DFQATT and SNEGSKA. Inclusive of the bounding cysteine and phenylalanine, the CDR3 is 16 residues long. CDR3 DNA is the only sequence kept; it has 48 bases, read in frame from the first base. Deletion took 0 bases off V and 0 bases off J, with a span of 12 bases between the germline ends. The V and J genes are TRBV20-1 and TRBJ2-1; the D gene cannot be resolved reliably. The sequencing sample was made of blood. This receptor was obtained from a woman aged 18-29 years with Graves' hyperthyroidism. This receptor carries the CDR3 CSARDPGGASYNEQFF. The base sequence is TGCAGTGCTAGAGATCCTGGCGGAGCCTCCTACAATGAGCAGTTCTTC.